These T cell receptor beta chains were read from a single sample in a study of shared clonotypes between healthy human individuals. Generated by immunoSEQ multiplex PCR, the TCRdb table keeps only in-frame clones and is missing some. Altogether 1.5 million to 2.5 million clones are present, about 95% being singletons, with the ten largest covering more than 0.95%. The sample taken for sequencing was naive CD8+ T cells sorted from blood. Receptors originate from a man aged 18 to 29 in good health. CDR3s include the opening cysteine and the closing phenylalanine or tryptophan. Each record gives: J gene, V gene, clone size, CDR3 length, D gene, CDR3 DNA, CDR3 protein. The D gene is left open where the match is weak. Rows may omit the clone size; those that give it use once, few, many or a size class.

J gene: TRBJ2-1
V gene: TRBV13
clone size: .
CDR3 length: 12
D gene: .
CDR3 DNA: TGTGCCAGCAGCCTAGACTTTGGTGAGCAGTTCTTC
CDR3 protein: CASSLDFGEQFF

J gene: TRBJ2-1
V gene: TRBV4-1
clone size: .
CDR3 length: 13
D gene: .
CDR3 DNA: TGCGCCAGCAGCCCAGGTATCACCAATGAGCAGTTCTTC
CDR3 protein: CASSPGITNEQFF

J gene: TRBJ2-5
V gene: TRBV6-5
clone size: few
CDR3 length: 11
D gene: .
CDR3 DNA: TGTGCCAGCAGTCATGGGGAGACCCAGTACTTC
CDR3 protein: CASSHGETQYF

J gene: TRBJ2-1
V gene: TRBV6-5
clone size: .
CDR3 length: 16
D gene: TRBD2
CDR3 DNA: TGTGCCAGCAGTTACTCGACAGCGGGAGAGGGTTATGAGCAGTTCTTC
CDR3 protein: CASSYSTAGEGYEQFF

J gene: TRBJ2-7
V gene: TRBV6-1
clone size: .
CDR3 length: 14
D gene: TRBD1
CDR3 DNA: TGTGCCAGCAGTGAACGGGACAGGTTCTCCGAGCAGTACTTC
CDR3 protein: CASSERDRFSEQYF

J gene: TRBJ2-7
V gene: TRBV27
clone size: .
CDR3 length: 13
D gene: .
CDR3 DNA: TGTGCCAGCAGTCGCGGACTTTCCTACGAGCAGTACTTC
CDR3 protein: CASSRGLSYEQYF

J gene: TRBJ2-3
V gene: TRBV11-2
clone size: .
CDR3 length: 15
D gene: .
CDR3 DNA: TGTGCCAGCAGCTTAGGGGGCTCAAGCACAGATACGCAGTATTTT
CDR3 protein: CASSLGGSSTDTQYF

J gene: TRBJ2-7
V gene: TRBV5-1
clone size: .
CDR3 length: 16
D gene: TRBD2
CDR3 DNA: TGCGCCAGCAGCTTGGGGTATGGGACTAGTGCCTACGAGCAGTACTTC
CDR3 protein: CASSLGYGTSAYEQYF

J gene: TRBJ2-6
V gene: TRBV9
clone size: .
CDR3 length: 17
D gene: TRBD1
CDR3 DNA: TGTGCCAGCAGCGAGGACAGGATGATCTCTGGGGCCAACGTCCTGACTTTC
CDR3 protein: CASSEDRMISGANVLTF

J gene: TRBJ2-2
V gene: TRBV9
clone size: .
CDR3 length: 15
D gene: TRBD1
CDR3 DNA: TGTGCCAGCAGCTTTGGGACAGGGGACACCGGGGAGCTGTTTTTT
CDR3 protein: CASSFGTGDTGELFF

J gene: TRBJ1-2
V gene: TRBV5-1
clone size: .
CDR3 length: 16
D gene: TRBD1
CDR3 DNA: TGCGCCAGCAGCTTGGCCTGGGGACAGCTTCACTATGGCTACACCTTC
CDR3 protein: CASSLAWGQLHYGYTF

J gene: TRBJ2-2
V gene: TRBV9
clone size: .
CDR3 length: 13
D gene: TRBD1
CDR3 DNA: TGTGCCAGCAGCGTGACAGGGGCCGGGGAGCTGTTTTTT
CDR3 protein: CASSVTGAGELFF

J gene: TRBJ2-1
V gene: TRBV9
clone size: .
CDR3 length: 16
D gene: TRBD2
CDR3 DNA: TGTGCCAGCAGCGTTCCACTAGCGGGGGGGTACAATGAGCAGTTCTTC
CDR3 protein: CASSVPLAGGYNEQFF

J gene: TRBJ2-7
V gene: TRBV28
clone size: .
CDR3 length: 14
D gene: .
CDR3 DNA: TGTGCCAGCAGTTTCCCTGCCAACCTCTACGAGCAGTACTTC
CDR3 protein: CASSFPANLYEQYF

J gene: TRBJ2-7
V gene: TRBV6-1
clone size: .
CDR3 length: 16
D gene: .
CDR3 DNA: TGTGCCAGCAGTGAATTCGGAGGGATAGTCAGCTACGAGCAGTACTTC
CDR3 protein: CASSEFGGIVSYEQYF

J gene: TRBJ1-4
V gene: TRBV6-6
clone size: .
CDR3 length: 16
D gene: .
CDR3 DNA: TGTGCCAGCGGAACGCCCCAGGACATGACTAATGAAAAACTGTTTTTT
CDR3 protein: CASGTPQDMTNEKLFF

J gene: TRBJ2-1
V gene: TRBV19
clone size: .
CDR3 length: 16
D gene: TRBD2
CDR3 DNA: TGTGCCAGTAGTATAAAGTCTTCTAGCGGGAGCAATGAGCAGTTCTTC
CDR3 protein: CASSIKSSSGSNEQFF

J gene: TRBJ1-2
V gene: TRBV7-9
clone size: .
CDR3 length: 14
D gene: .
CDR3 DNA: TGTGCCAGCAGCCTCTCGACAGCTAACTATGGCTACACCTTC
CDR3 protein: CASSLSTANYGYTF

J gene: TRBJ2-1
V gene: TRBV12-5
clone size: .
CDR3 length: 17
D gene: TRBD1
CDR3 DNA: TGTGCTAGTGGTCCGCCCGGACAGGGTGTTAGGTACAATGAGCAGTTCTTC
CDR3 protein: CASGPPGQGVRYNEQFF

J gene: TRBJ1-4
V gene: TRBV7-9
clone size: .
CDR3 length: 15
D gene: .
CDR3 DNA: TGTGCCAGCAGCCAAGCGACAGGTTCTAATGAAAAACTGTTTTTT
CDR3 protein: CASSQATGSNEKLFF

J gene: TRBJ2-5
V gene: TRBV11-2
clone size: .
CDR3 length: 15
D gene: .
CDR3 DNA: TGTGCCAGCAGCTTAGGAGGAGGGAGCTGGGAGACCCAGTACTTC
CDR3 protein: CASSLGGGSWETQYF

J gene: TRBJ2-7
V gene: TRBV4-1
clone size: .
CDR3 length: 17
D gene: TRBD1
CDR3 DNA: TGCGCCAGCAGCCAGAAGCAGGGGGCGGGTAGCTCCTACGAGCAGTACTTC
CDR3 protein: CASSQKQGAGSSYEQYF

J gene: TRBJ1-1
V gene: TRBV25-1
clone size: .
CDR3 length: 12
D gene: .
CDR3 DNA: TGTGCCAGCAGTGAGGGGGGACGTTCGGCTTTCTTT
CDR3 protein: CASSEGGRSAFF